The rows below give T cell receptor beta chains drawn from one sample of a study of cytomegalovirus exposure and HLA in healthy donors. Using immunoSEQ multiplex PCR, the repertoire was profiled, and TCRdb retains in-frame clones only, with some absent. The repertoire holds hundreds of thousands of clones, with 87% as singletons. Source material: PBMCs. These receptors all come from a young man in good health and CMV-seropositive. Each CDR3 is given with its conserved first and last residue. The D gene is left open where the match is weak. Not all rows give a size; the values are once, few, many and, for expanded clones, a class.

size	length	V	D	J	DNA	CDR3
-	14	TRBV4-1	-	TRBJ1-1	TGCGCCAGCAGCCAAGATAAACTATGGACTGAAGCTTTCTTT	CASSQDKLWTEAFF
-	15	TRBV6-1	-	TRBJ1-2	TGTGCCAGCAGCCGGACGGTAAACGGCAACTATGGCTACACCTTC	CASSRTVNGNYGYTF
-	15	TRBV4-3	TRBD2	TRBJ2-7	TGCGCCAGCAGCCCAACTAGCGGGAGTAACTACGAGCAGTACTTC	CASSPTSGSNYEQYF
-	15	TRBV6-6	-	TRBJ2-1	TGTGCCAGCAAGGACCAGGGGACCCTCCCCAATGAGCAGTTCTTC	CASKDQGTLPNEQFF
-	15	TRBV6-1	-	TRBJ1-5	TGTGCCAGCAGTGAAATGAGCGAGTCGCGTCAGCCCCAGCATTTT	CASSEMSESRQPQHF
-	14	TRBV2	TRBD1	TRBJ1-2	TGTGCCAGCAGCGAAGGACAGGGGGCTTTTAGCTACACCTTC	CASSEGQGAFSYTF
-	14	TRBV5-6	-	TRBJ2-5	TGTGCCAGCAGCTCGACTGGGGGGTTAGAGACCCAGTACTTC	CASSSTGGLETQYF
once	16	TRBV28	-	TRBJ2-1	TGTGCCAGCAGTTTATTAGCCCACCTAGTGAACAATGAGCAGTTCTTC	CASSLLAHLVNNEQFF
-	11	TRBV2	-	TRBJ2-7	TGTGCCAGCAGACTGGACTACGAGCAGTACTTC	CASRLDYEQYF
once	13	TRBV4-3	TRBD1	TRBJ2-4	TGCGCCAGCAGCCGAGACAGGGGGAACATTCAGTACTTC	CASSRDRGNIQYF
-	17	TRBV27	TRBD1	TRBJ1-2	TGTGCCAGCGGGGGGCCCATACCGGACAGGAGTCCCTATGGCTACACCTTC	CASGGPIPDRSPYGYTF
-	14	TRBV6-5	-	TRBJ1-3	TGTGCCAGCACCCTCGGCCCCCCCGGACACACCATATATTTT	CASTLGPPGHTIYF
-	18	TRBV7-9	TRBD1	TRBJ2-7	TGTGCCAGCAGCTCAGACCGGACACGGGACAGGGGGCTCCACGAGCAGTACTTC	CASSSDRTRDRGLHEQYF
-	12	TRBV6-4	-	TRBJ1-2	TGTGCCAGCAGTGACTCGATTGGTGGCTACACCTTC	CASSDSIGGYTF
-	16	TRBV7-8	TRBD1	TRBJ1-4	TGTGCCAGCAGCCCGACTTCGACAGGGGCTAATGAAAAACTGTTTTTT	CASSPTSTGANEKLFF
-	14	TRBV7-9	-	TRBJ2-7	TGTGCCAGCAGCGACCCGCTCCAACCCTACGAGCAGTACTTC	CASSDPLQPYEQYF
-	14	TRBV19	-	TRBJ1-5	TGTGCCAGTAGTATAGTACTGGCAGGTCAGCCCCAGCATTTT	CASSIVLAGQPQHF
-	15	TRBV27	TRBD2	TRBJ2-3	TGTGCCAGCAGTAAGACTAGCGGCTACACAGATACGCAGTATTTT	CASSKTSGYTDTQYF
-	14	TRBV30	-	TRBJ2-7	TGTGCCTGGAGTGTGAAAGGCACCTCCTACGAGCAGTACTTC	CAWSVKGTSYEQYF
-	18	TRBV9	TRBD2	TRBJ2-2	TGTGCCAGCAGCGTAGACGCTAGCGGGAGGTTGGATAACGGGGAGCTGTTTTTT	CASSVDASGRLDNGELFF
-	13	TRBV6-5	-	TRBJ1-2	TGTGCCAGCAGTTATTCCCCAGCGGCTGGCTACACCTTC	CASSYSPAAGYTF
-	15	TRBV6-5	-	TRBJ2-2	TGTGCCAGCAGGTACCTTAGAGTATCTACCGGGGAGCTGTTTTTT	CASRYLRVSTGELFF
-	14	TRBV11-2	-	TRBJ1-2	TGTGCCAGCAGCCCCGCGGGTGGAAACTATGGCTACACCTTC	CASSPAGGNYGYTF
-	14	TRBV2	TRBD1	TRBJ1-1	TGTGCCAGCAACGACTGGGACAGGGCCACTGAAGCTTTCTTT	CASNDWDRATEAFF
-	15	TRBV6-1	TRBD2	TRBJ2-1	TGTGCCAGCAGTGATCGAGTAGCGGGAGTTCAAGAGCAGTTCTTC	CASSDRVAGVQEQFF
-	14	TRBV5-6	-	TRBJ2-7	TGTGCCAGCAGCTCGATGAGGGAGCCGGGCGAGCAGTACTTC	CASSSMREPGEQYF
-	17	TRBV2	TRBD1	TRBJ2-6	TGTGCCAGCCTTCTGGACAGGGGGTCGTCTGGGGCCAACGTCCTGACTTTC	CASLLDRGSSGANVLTF
-	13	TRBV7-9	-	TRBJ2-7	TGCGCCAGCAGCCAAGACGGTTCCTACGAGCAGTACTTC	CASSQDGSYEQYF
-	13	TRBV27	TRBD1	TRBJ2-1	TGTGCCAGCAACCACGGACAGGGCTATGAGCAGTTCTTC	CASNHGQGYEQFF
-	14	TRBV5-4	TRBD2	TRBJ2-7	TGTGCCAGCAGCCCGACTAGCGGACCCTACGAGCAGTACTTC	CASSPTSGPYEQYF
-	14	TRBV19	-	TRBJ2-5	TGTGCCAGTAGTATACCACAGGGAGAGGAGACCCAGTACTTC	CASSIPQGEETQYF
-	16	TRBV10-3	TRBD1	TRBJ1-2	TGTGCCATCAGTGAGTTGAACCTGGGACAGCACTATGGCTACACCTTC	CAISELNLGQHYGYTF
once	13	TRBV5-4	-	TRBJ2-3	TGTGCCAGCAGCAGAGACAGCACAGATACGCAGTATTTT	CASSRDSTDTQYF
-	15	TRBV5-4	TRBD1	TRBJ2-2	TGTGCCAGCAGCCTGACAGGGAGGAACACCGGGGAGCTGTTTTTT	CASSLTGRNTGELFF
-	17	TRBV7-9	TRBD1	TRBJ1-2	TGTGCCAGCAGCTCCAGGACAGGGGGCGGTTTGAACTATGGCTACACCTTC	CASSSRTGGGLNYGYTF
-	13	TRBV9	-	TRBJ2-3	TGTGCCAGCAGAGGCGGACGGTACGATACGCAGTATTTT	CASRGGRYDTQYF
few	16	TRBV6-5	-	TRBJ2-1	TGTGCCAGCAGTTGGGGCAGCGATAGCTCCTACAATGAGCAGTTCTTC	CASSWGSDSSYNEQFF
once	12	TRBV4-2	-	TRBJ1-1	TGTGCCAGCAGCGTTCTATGGGGCCAAGCTTTCTTT	CASSVLWGQAFF
-	11	TRBV20-1	-	TRBJ1-2	TGCAGTGCTCCCGGACCCTATGGCTACACCTTC	CSAPGPYGYTF
-	12	TRBV4-2	-	TRBJ2-1	TGTGCCAGCAAGCGAAAGGCGGGTGAGCAGTTCTTC	CASKRKAGEQFF
-	13	TRBV5-4	-	TRBJ2-7	TGTGCCAGCCATCGCGGGACGACCTACGAGCAGTACTTC	CASHRGTTYEQYF
-	14	TRBV25-1	TRBD1	TRBJ1-5	TGTGCCAGCAGTGCTACAGGGGTGGGTCAGCCCCAGCATTTT	CASSATGVGQPQHF
-	15	TRBV7-2	-	TRBJ1-5	TGTGCCAGCAGCTTAGTGGTATATAGCAATCAGCCCCAGCATTTT	CASSLVVYSNQPQHF
-	18	TRBV19	-	TRBJ2-1	TGTGCCAGTAGTATAGATTACAGGGCCGCCAGCTCCTACAATGAGCAGTTCTTC	CASSIDYRAASSYNEQFF
-	16	TRBV27	TRBD2	TRBJ2-1	TGTGCCAGCAGTTTATCGACTAGCGGGACCTACAATGAGCAGTTCTTC	CASSLSTSGTYNEQFF
-	16	TRBV4-1	-	TRBJ1-1	TGCGCCAGCAGCCAAGTTGGTAGGATAATGAACACTGAAGCTTTCTTT	CASSQVGRIMNTEAFF
-	15	TRBV9	TRBD2	TRBJ2-1	TGTGCCAGCAGCGTAGGCGGGAGGGCCGACAATGAGCAGTTCTTC	CASSVGGRADNEQFF
-	14	TRBV10-3	-	TRBJ1-2	TGTGCCATCAGGGGCCTACAGGGAGGAAATGGCTACACCTTC	CAIRGLQGGNGYTF
-	11	TRBV19	TRBD2	TRBJ2-7	TGTGCCAGTAGCTCGGGGGGAGAGCAGTACTTC	CASSSGGEQYF
once	15	TRBV4-2	-	TRBJ2-2	TGTGCCAGCAGCCAAGATTTCGCTCCCACCGGGGAGCTGTTTTTT	CASSQDFAPTGELFF